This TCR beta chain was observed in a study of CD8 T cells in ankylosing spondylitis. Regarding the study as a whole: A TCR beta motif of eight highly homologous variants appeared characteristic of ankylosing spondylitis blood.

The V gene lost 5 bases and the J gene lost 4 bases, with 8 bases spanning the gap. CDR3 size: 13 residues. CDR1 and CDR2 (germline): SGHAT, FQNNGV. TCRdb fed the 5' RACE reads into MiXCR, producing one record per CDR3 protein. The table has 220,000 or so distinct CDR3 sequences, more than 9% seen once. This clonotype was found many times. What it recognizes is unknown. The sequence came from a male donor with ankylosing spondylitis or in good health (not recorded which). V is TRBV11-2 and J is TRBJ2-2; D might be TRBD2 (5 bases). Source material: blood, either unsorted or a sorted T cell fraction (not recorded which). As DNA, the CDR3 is TGTGCCAGCAGCAAAGAGGGCACCGGGGAGCTGTTTTTT. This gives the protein CASSKEGTGELFF.